Below, 30 T cell receptor beta chains from the same sample are listed, as sequenced in a study of human T cells and chemical hapten exposure. TCRdb recomputed calls from the 5' RACE reads with MiXCR, one row per CDR3 protein. Altogether about 80,000 distinct CDR3 sequences are present, 6.5% to 8.5% being singletons, with the ten largest covering around 2%. Total RNA extraction was carried out from unfractionated whole blood. The receptor source for this set is a male donor in good health.

This clonotype was observed at least ten times. V gene TRBV25-1 combines with J gene TRBJ1-1; maybe TRBD1 (5 bases). V was clipped by 4 bases and J by 4 bases, with 10 bases between them. CDR3 size: 13 residues. Germline CDR1 reads MGHDK; CDR2 reads SYGVNS. CDR3 nucleotides: TGTGCCAGCAGTGGGGGGTTGGGCACTGAAGCTTTCTTT. Translated, it gives CASSGGLGTEAFF.

This clonotype has at least ten counts. V is TRBV5-4 and J is TRBJ2-3; 8 bases agree with TRBD1. The V segment lost 1 base and the J segment 3 bases; nucleotides outside the gene matches: 4. The CDR3 length is 15 residues. The germline V gene has CDR1 SGHNT and CDR2 YYREEE (reference sequence). The CDR3 region is CASSLPGGSTDTQYF. The CDR3 DNA is TGTGCCAGCAGCTTGCCAGGGGGCTCGACAGATACGCAGTATTTT.

This clonotype was counted ten times or more. The genes are TRBV24-1 and TRBJ2-1; weak D call: TRBD1 (5 bases). The germline CDR1 and CDR2 sequences are KGHDR and SFDVKD. Trimming took 2 bases from V and 6 from J, leaving 13 bases between them. The CDR3 covers 15 residues. The CDR3 spells CATSDSGSGFNEQFF. CDR3 sequence (DNA): TGTGCCACCAGTGATTCTGGCTCAGGGTTCAATGAGCAGTTCTTC.

The rearrangement uses TRBV7-9 and TRBJ1-5; D call uncertain. The V end lost 1 base, the J end lost 4 bases, and 14 bases lay between the germline ends. This CDR3 has 16 residues. CDR1 is SEHNR, CDR2 FQNEAQ, per germline (reference sequence). The CDR3 loop is CASSLGGLDPNQPQHF. CDR3 nucleotide sequence: TGTGCCAGCAGCTTAGGGGGTCTTGATCCTAATCAGCCCCAGCATTTT. Drawing the rest from reference TRBV7-9 and TRBJ1-5, the complete variable domain is DTGVSQNPRHKITKRGQNVTFRCDPISEHNRLYWYRQTLGQGPEFLTYFQNEAQLEKSRLLSDRFSAERPKGSFSTLEIQRTEQGDSAMYLCASSLGGLDPNQPQHFGDGTRLSIL.

This clonotype was observed at least ten times. The rearrangement joins TRBV29-1 to TRBJ2-1; 10 nucleotides align to TRBD2. CDR3 size: 17 residues. Trimming at V came to 6 bases and at J to 4 bases, leaving 15 bases not matched to a gene. Germline V gene lookup returns CDR1 SQVTM and CDR2 ANQGSEA. CDR3 sequence reads: CSVTLEGSGGGYNEQFF. The DNA for the CDR3 is TGCAGCGTCACTTTGGAGGGGAGCGGGGGGGGATACAATGAGCAGTTCTTC.

This clonotype occurred many times. This chain uses TRBV4-2 with TRBJ2-3; 7 positions agree with TRBD2. With V trimmed by 0 bases and J by 5 bases, 5 bases remained unmatched. The CDR3 covers 15 residues. Germline CDR1 and CDR2: LGHNA and YNFKEQ. The CDR3 DNA reads as TGTGCCAGCAGCCAAGATACGGGAGGAGTAGATACGCAGTATTTT. Amino acid sequence: CASSQDTGGVDTQYF.

The sample holds many counts of this clonotype. This chain connects TRBV28 to TRBJ1-1; TRBD1 aligns across 10 bases. Trimming at V came to 6 bases and at J to 6 bases, leaving 7 bases not matched to a gene. CDR3 size: 14 residues. From germline, CDR1 is MDHEN and CDR2 SYDVKM. The CDR3 sequence is CASSSDRGRAEAFF. Here the CDR3 DNA reads TGTGCCAGCAGCTCGGACAGGGGGAGGGCTGAAGCTTTCTTT.

The chain links TRBV30 to TRBJ1-5; 10 bases are a match to TRBD1. Per the germline V gene, CDR1 is GTSNPN and CDR2 is SVGIG (reference sequence). CDR3 length: 15 amino acids. V trimming: 3 bases; J trimming: 2 bases; junction bases outside the gene matches: 4. The CDR3 DNA follows: TGTGCCTGGAGCGAGGGGACAGGGGGCAATCAGCCCCAGCATTTT. Translating gives CAWSEGTGGNQPQHF.

Only a few counts were recorded for this clonotype. The genes are TRBV19 and TRBJ2-1; 12 nucleotides align to TRBD2. J gave up 7 bases and V 7 bases, and 8 bases lay outside the gene matches. This CDR3 is built from 15 residues. Germline V gene lookup returns CDR1 LNHDA and CDR2 SQIVND (reference sequence). This CDR3 reads CASTRTSGIGNEQFF. CDR3 bases: TGTGCCAGTACCCGGACTAGCGGGATTGGTAATGAGCAGTTCTTC. The variable domain in full, completed from reference TRBV19 and TRBJ2-1, reads DGGITQSPKYLFRKEGQNVTLSCEQNLNHDAMYWYRQDPGQGLRLIYYSQIVNDFQKGDIAEGYSVSREKKESFPLTVTSAQKNPTAFYLCASTRTSGIGNEQFFGPGTRLTVL.

J is TRBJ2-7 and V is TRBV10-3, with 7 positions matching TRBD1. This CDR3 is 13 amino acids long. Trimming took 5 bases from V and 3 from J; bases not matched to a gene: 4. Germline CDR1 reads ENHRY; CDR2 reads SYGVKD. In DNA form, the CDR3 reads TGTGCCATCAGTCAAGACAGGGACTACGAGCAGTACTTC. The encoded protein is CAISQDRDYEQYF.

This clonotype appeared many times. J is TRBJ2-3 and V is TRBV5-1, with 13 bases lining up with TRBD2. With V trimmed by 3 bases and J by 4 bases, 2 bases remained unmatched. The length of the CDR3 is 15 residues. Germline lookup yields CDR1 SGHRS and CDR2 YFSETQ. CDR3 nucleotide sequence: TGCGCCAGCAGCTGGACTAGCGGGAGCCCAGATACGCAGTATTTT. This encodes CASSWTSGSPDTQYF.

This chain connects TRBV6-1 to TRBJ2-3, with D perhaps TRBD2 (6 bases). Trimming removed 0 bases from V and 2 bases from J, with 15 bases in between. This CDR3 spans 17 amino acids. Germline assignment: CDR1 MNHNS and CDR2 SASEGT. Written as DNA, the CDR3 is TGTGCCAGCAGTGAAGCCCTGGCGGGATGGAACACAGATACGCAGTATTTT. Translating it yields CASSEALAGWNTDTQYF.

This clonotype was seen repeatedly, ten times or more. This chain connects TRBV10-3 to TRBJ2-7; TRBD1 might be the D (5 bases). In germline, CDR1 is ENHRY, CDR2 SYGVKD. The CDR3 length is 13 residues. The V gene lost 0 bases and the J gene lost 2 bases, with 5 bases spanning the gap. The CDR3 DNA reads TGTGCCATCAGTGAGTCGGACACCTACGAGCAGTACTTC. This sequence encodes CAISESDTYEQYF.

This chain links TRBV25-1 with TRBJ2-7, with D possibly being TRBD1 (5 bases). The CDR3 has 11 residues. Trimming removed 10 bases at V and 2 bases at J, with 9 bases between. CDR1 and CDR2 (germline): MGHDK, SYGVNS. DNA for the CDR3: TGTGCCACCGAGACAGCCTACGAGCAGTACTTC. The encoded protein is CATETAYEQYF.

This chain joins TRBV6-1 and TRBJ2-2, with D possibly being TRBD1 (8 bases). The ends were cut back, 1 base at V and 7 bases at J, with 13 bases in the middle. Germline V gene lookup returns CDR1 MNHNS and CDR2 SASEGT. This CDR3 comprises 15 residues. The CDR3 nucleotides are TGTGCCAGCAGTGAAGGACAGGGGAGGGTCGGGGAGCTGTTTTTT. Translation: CASSEGQGRVGELFF.

This clonotype was observed a handful of times. The chain uses TRBV14 and TRBJ1-2, with D unresolved. Germline CDR1 and CDR2: SGHDN and FVKESK. This CDR3 comprises 13 residues. The V and J ends lost 1 base and 8 bases respectively, with 11 bases between them. The CDR3 protein is CASSQGAGLGYTF. The CDR3 DNA reads as TGTGCCAGCAGCCAAGGAGCCGGACTCGGCTACACCTTC.

This chain joins TRBV9 and TRBJ2-1; possible D gene TRBD2, 6 bases. Trimming took off 0 bases at V and 7 bases at J, with 14 bases between the two ends. The CDR3 totals 15 residues. From germline, CDR1 is SGDLS and CDR2 YYNGEE. CDR3 nucleotides: TGTGCCAGCAGCGTAGACGGGAGCATTGGGAATGAGCAGTTCTTC. Translating gives CASSVDGSIGNEQFF.

This clonotype was seen only a few times. The genes are TRBV29-1 and TRBJ2-1; TRBD1 is a possible D gene (5 bases). Germline CDR1 is SQVTM and CDR2 is ANQGSEA. This CDR3 contains 15 residues. Trimming cost V 0 bases and J 5 bases, with 14 bases left between them. CDR3 coding DNA: TGCAGCGTTGAAGATTATAGACAGATGGACAATGAGCAGTTCTTC. Residues: CSVEDYRQMDNEQFF.

This clonotype has only a few counts. The rearrangement uses TRBV6-1 and TRBJ1-4; 9 bases match TRBD1. After removal of 4 bases from V and 8 bases from J, the junction contained 5 bases not matched to a gene. CDR3 size: 14 residues. The germline CDR1 and CDR2 sequences are MNHNS and SASEGT. CDR3 sequence reads: CASSGQGVQEKLFF. In DNA form, the CDR3 reads TGTGCCAGCAGTGGACAGGGGGTGCAAGAAAAACTGTTTTTT.

This clonotype was seen repeatedly, ten times or more. The rearrangement uses TRBV4-3 and TRBJ2-6; D gene ambiguous. V lost 4 bases and J lost 1, with 8 bases in between. This CDR3 is built from 15 residues. Germline loops: CDR1 LGHNA, CDR2 YSLEER. CDR3 DNA sequence: TGCGCCAGCAGCCTCTCCCCTTCTGGGGCCAACGTCCTGACTTTC. Protein: CASSLSPSGANVLTF.

The rearrangement joins TRBV9 to TRBJ1-2; tentative D call: TRBD1 (5 bases). The CDR3 is 14 residues long. Germline V gives CDR1 SGDLS, CDR2 YYNGEE. V gave up 4 bases and J gave up 8 bases, with 18 bases separating them. The chain's CDR3 is CASSPSQQDRGYTF. The DNA of the CDR3 is TGTGCCAGCAGCCCTTCCCAACAGGATAGAGGCTACACCTTC. Full variable domain (outside the CDR3, taken from reference TRBV9 and TRBJ1-2): DSGVTQTPKHLITATGQRVTLRCSPRSGDLSVYWYQQSLDQGLQFLIQYYNGEERAKGNILERFSAQQFPDLHSELNLSSLELGDSALYFCASSPSQQDRGYTFGSGTRLTVV.

This clonotype appeared many times. This rearrangement joins TRBV27 to TRBJ2-3, with D tentatively TRBD2 (5 bases). Trimming removed 1 base at V and 6 bases at J, with 8 bases between. This CDR3 is built from 13 residues. Germline V CDR1 and CDR2: MNHEY, SMNVEV (reference sequence). DNA of the CDR3: TGTGCCAGCAGTTTATTGGGCGGGGATACGCAGTATTTT. It encodes CASSLLGGDTQYF.

This clonotype was detected only once. The rearrangement links TRBV7-9 to TRBJ2-3; D perhaps matches TRBD2 (5 bases). V shed 4 bases and J shed 6 bases, with 11 bases lying between them. The CDR3 totals 13 residues. Germline CDR1 SEHNR, CDR2 FQNEAQ (reference sequence). The CDR3 DNA reads TGTGCCAGCAGCTGGCTTCGCGGGGATACGCAGTATTTT. Translated: CASSWLRGDTQYF. The full variable domain, with the rest looked up from reference TRBV7-9 and TRBJ2-3, is DTGVSQNPRHKITKRGQNVTFRCDPISEHNRLYWYRQTLGQGPEFLTYFQNEAQLEKSRLLSDRFSAERPKGSFSTLEIQRTEQGDSAMYLCASSWLRGDTQYFGPGTRLTVL.

This clonotype was recorded a few times. The J gene is TRBJ1-6, the V gene TRBV3-1; D gene uncertain. Germline V gives CDR1 LGHDT, CDR2 YNNKEL (reference sequence). The CDR3 totals 16 residues. Trimming shortened V by 0 bases and J by 1 base, and 7 bases separated the two germline ends. Here the CDR3 reads CASSQDNPSYNSPLHF. CDR3 coding DNA: TGTGCCAGCAGCCAAGATAACCCGTCCTATAATTCACCCCTCCACTTT.

This clonotype was counted ten times or more. This chain connects TRBV7-9 to TRBJ2-4; D remains ambiguous. The CDR3 covers 14 residues. Germline V gene lookup returns CDR1 SEHNR and CDR2 FQNEAQ (reference sequence). Trimming cost V 4 bases and J 0 bases, with 7 bases left between them. The CDR3 DNA follows: TGTGCCAGCAGCTCCCCCCGAGCCAAAAACATTCAGTACTTC. This translates into CASSSPRAKNIQYF.

V gene TRBV27 combines with J gene TRBJ2-1; tentative D call: TRBD1 (7 bases). The germline V gene encodes CDR1 MNHEY and CDR2 SMNVEV (reference sequence). With 3 bases removed from V and 4 bases from J, the gap between germline ends came to 22 bases. The CDR3 sequence is 18 residues long. CDR3 residues: CASSLEWRERGLYNEQFF. The DNA for the CDR3 is TGTGCCAGCAGTTTGGAATGGCGGGAAAGGGGGCTTTACAATGAGCAGTTCTTC.

This clonotype was seen ten or more times. This rearrangement joins TRBV10-3 to TRBJ2-1; 9 positions match TRBD2. V gave up 4 bases and J gave up 7 bases; unmatched junction bases: 5. This CDR3 contains 14 residues. The germline V gene has CDR1 ENHRY and CDR2 SYGVKD. DNA of the CDR3: TGTGCCATCAGTGTAGCGGGGGCCGCAAATGAGCAGTTCTTC. This codes for CAISVAGAANEQFF.

The rearrangement joins TRBV27 to TRBJ1-5; a weak D match, TRBD1 (5 bases). Germline V CDR1 and CDR2: MNHEY, SMNVEV (reference sequence). The CDR3 length is 14 residues. V shed 11 bases and J shed 0 bases, with 14 bases lying between them. CDR3: CASAPGNSNQPQHF. The CDR3 DNA follows: TGTGCCTCCGCGCCAGGGAATAGCAATCAGCCCCAGCATTTT.

This clonotype has a count of ten or more. The chain links TRBV10-3 to TRBJ2-3; D uncertain. V was trimmed by 7 bases and J by 1 base, leaving 15 bases between them. CDR3 length equals 15 residues. Looked up from germline, CDR1 is ENHRY and CDR2 is SYGVKD. In nucleotides, the CDR3 is TGTGCCATCACTTCGACTGAATCCCGCACAGATACGCAGTATTTT. It is translated as CAITSTESRTDTQYF.

This clonotype came up a few times. The chain carries TRBV15 and TRBJ2-1; 9 nucleotides agree with TRBD1. Per the germline V gene, CDR1 is LNHNV and CDR2 is YYDKDF (reference sequence). This CDR3 has 14 amino acids. The V segment lost 3 bases and the J segment 8 bases; nucleotides outside the gene matches: 5. The CDR3 DNA follows: TGTGCCACCAGCAGGGAGGGACAGGGCGATGAGCAGTTCTTC. It translates to CATSREGQGDEQFF. Using reference TRBV15 and TRBJ2-1 for the parts outside the CDR3, the full variable domain is DAMVIQNPRYQVTQFGKPVTLSCSQTLNHNVMYWYQQKSSQAPKLLFHYYDKDFNNEADTPDNFQSRRPNTSFCFLDIRSPGLGDTAMYLCATSREGQGDEQFFGPGTRLTVL.